The rows below give T cell receptor beta chains drawn from one sample of a study of blood T cell repertoires in COVID-19. The method was immunoSEQ multiplex PCR; TCRdb's version includes in-frame clones alone and lacks a portion of them. The data show 95,000 to 150,000 clones, roughly 75% seen once. The sequencing sample was made of peripheral blood. The receptors were sampled from a man aged 60 to 69 with active or convalescent COVID-19. CDR3s include the opening cysteine and the closing phenylalanine or tryptophan. D genes are given only for firm matches. Some rows mark clone size as missing; the rest say once, few, many or name a class of expanded clone.

V	J	D	size	CDR3	DNA
TRBV14	TRBJ2-1	NA	few	CASSLKPTYNEQFF	TGTGCCAGCAGCCTAAAGCCCACCTACAATGAGCAGTTCTTC
TRBV7-8	TRBJ2-5	TRBD2	NA	CASSLTSGGETQYF	TGTGCCAGCAGCTTAACTAGCGGAGGAGAGACCCAGTACTTC
TRBV28	TRBJ2-3	TRBD2	NA	CASPPGLAGGSGTDTQYF	TGTGCCAGCCCACCGGGACTAGCGGGAGGTTCCGGCACAGATACGCAGTATTTT
TRBV7-9	TRBJ2-2	NA	few	CASSSSLVSGELFF	TGTGCCAGCAGCTCATCCCTAGTATCCGGGGAGCTGTTTTTT
TRBV5-6	TRBJ1-4	NA	NA	CASSPRVDNSGKLFF	TGTGCCAGCAGCCCGAGGGTTGACAATTCGGGGAAACTGTTTTTT
TRBV6-5	TRBJ2-5	TRBD1	few	CASSYSGQGLQETQYF	TGTGCCAGCAGTTACTCGGGACAGGGTCTCCAAGAGACCCAGTACTTC
TRBV19	TRBJ1-5	NA	NA	CASSISQLAASNQPQHF	TGTGCCAGTAGTATATCTCAACTGGCGGCTAGCAATCAGCCCCAGCATTTT
TRBV30	TRBJ1-3	NA	NA	CAWGLSGNTIYF	TGTGCCTGGGGACTTTCTGGAAACACCATATATTTT
TRBV9	TRBJ2-1	TRBD2	NA	CASSVRAGGTAEQFF	TGTGCCAGCAGCGTAAGAGCGGGAGGAACGGCTGAGCAGTTCTTC
TRBV19	TRBJ1-1	NA	NA	CASSIRGFEAFF	TGTGCCAGTAGTATTCGGGGGTTTGAAGCTTTCTTT
TRBV6-2/TRBV6-3	TRBJ2-5	NA	few	CASSYSQVEETQYF	TGTGCCAGCAGTTACTCTCAGGTAGAAGAGACCCAGTACTTC
TRBV10-3	TRBJ2-7	NA	NA	CAISGMGRDSYEQYF	TGTGCCATCAGTGGAATGGGCAGGGACTCCTACGAGCAGTACTTC
TRBV6-1	TRBJ2-1	NA	NA	CASSEGRGAYNEQFF	TGTGCCAGCAGTGAAGGCAGGGGCGCCTACAATGAGCAGTTCTTC
TRBV7-9	TRBJ2-1	TRBD1	NA	CASSRRTGLFDEQFF	TGTGCCAGCAGCCGCCGGACAGGGCTATTTGATGAGCAGTTCTTC
TRBV19	TRBJ2-6	TRBD1	NA	CASSRQGFSSGANVLTF	TGTGCCAGTAGTAGACAGGGGTTTAGCTCTGGGGCCAACGTCCTGACTTTC
TRBV15	TRBJ2-5	NA	NA	CATSLSSDQETQYF	TGTGCCACCAGCCTCTCGAGTGACCAAGAGACCCAGTACTTC
TRBV7-7	TRBJ2-1	TRBD2	NA	CASSLSREGLGNEQFF	TGTGCCAGCAGCTTAAGCCGGGAGGGCCTGGGGAATGAGCAGTTCTTC
TRBV28	TRBJ1-1	NA	NA	CASSGPQGSGTEAFF	TGTGCCAGCAGTGGACCCCAGGGGAGCGGCACTGAAGCTTTCTTT
TRBV29-1	TRBJ2-7	TRBD2	NA	CSTSGTSGRTYEQYF	TGCAGCACCTCCGGGACTAGCGGGAGGACCTACGAGCAGTACTTC
TRBV13	TRBJ2-7	NA	NA	CASSLGQSGLGEQYF	TGTGCCAGCAGCTTAGGCCAAAGCGGTCTGGGCGAGCAGTACTTC
TRBV28	TRBJ2-3	TRBD2	NA	CASSLWAGGSPDTQYF	TGTGCCAGCAGTTTATGGGCGGGAGGGTCTCCAGATACGCAGTATTTT
TRBV19	TRBJ1-4	TRBD1	NA	CASSTTTGTNEKLFF	TGTGCCAGTAGTACCACGACAGGGACTAATGAAAAACTGTTTTTT
TRBV5-4	TRBJ2-3	TRBD2	NA	CASSTPTSGIPDTQYF	TGTGCCAGCAGCACCCCTACTAGCGGGATCCCAGATACGCAGTATTTT
TRBV7-9	TRBJ1-2	TRBD1	NA	CASSFDRGSGYTF	TGTGCCAGCAGCTTCGACAGGGGAAGCGGCTACACCTTC
TRBV7-2	TRBJ2-5	TRBD2	NA	CASSLGLAGTETQYF	TGTGCCAGCAGCTTAGGACTAGCGGGAACGGAGACCCAGTACTTC
TRBV20-1	TRBJ2-1	NA	NA	CSASSGTRANEQFF	TGCAGTGCTAGTAGCGGAACTAGGGCCAATGAGCAGTTCTTC
TRBV4-2	TRBJ2-7	NA	few	CASSQLTQGVDEQYF	TGTGCCAGCAGCCAGCTGACCCAGGGTGTGGACGAGCAGTACTTC
TRBV28	TRBJ2-7	NA	NA	CASSFLQPGSSYEQYF	TGTGCCAGCAGTTTCCTCCAGCCAGGAAGCTCCTACGAGCAGTACTTC
TRBV11-3	TRBJ2-1	TRBD2	NA	CASSPGGGRSNEQFF	TGTGCCAGCAGCCCGGGGGGGGGAAGGAGCAATGAGCAGTTCTTC
TRBV4-1	TRBJ2-3	TRBD1	NA	CASSDRQGESTDTQYF	TGCGCCAGCAGCGACAGACAGGGGGAGTCCACAGATACGCAGTATTTT
TRBV6-1	TRBJ2-4	NA	NA	CASSEVAVISYF	TGTGCCAGCAGTGAAGTGGCGGTTATCTCGTACTTC
TRBV7-3	TRBJ2-5	TRBD2	NA	CASSSPGLAGEETQYF	TGTGCCAGCAGCTCACCGGGACTAGCGGGAGAAGAGACCCAGTACTTC
TRBV7-8	TRBJ2-3	TRBD2	NA	CASRRLAGEGTDTQYF	TGTGCCAGCAGGCGACTAGCGGGAGAAGGCACAGATACGCAGTATTTT
TRBV19	TRBJ2-1	TRBD2	NA	CASSIEGTMNNEQFF	TGTGCCAGTAGTATTGAAGGGACTATGAACAATGAGCAGTTCTTC
TRBV18	TRBJ2-1	NA	NA	CASSSQLGAAGEQFF	TGTGCCAGCTCTTCCCAGCTGGGAGCCGCGGGAGAGCAGTTCTTC
TRBV2	TRBJ1-4	TRBD1	NA	CASSAAGGNEKLFF	TGTGCCAGCAGTGCCGCAGGGGGCAATGAAAAACTGTTTTTT
TRBV28	TRBJ1-2	TRBD1	NA	CASSHLRGRDYGYTF	TGTGCCAGCAGTCACCTCAGGGGGCGCGACTATGGCTACACCTTC
TRBV25-1	TRBJ2-7	TRBD2	NA	CASSDNLAGYEQYF	TGTGCCAGCAGTGATAACCTAGCGGGATACGAGCAGTACTTC
TRBV5-1	TRBJ2-5	TRBD1	NA	CASSLGGQGQETQYF	TGCGCCAGCAGCTTGGGCGGACAGGGACAAGAGACCCAGTACTTC
TRBV10-3	TRBJ2-5	TRBD1	NA	CAISVTGGSSETQYF	TGTGCCATCAGTGTAACAGGGGGCTCCTCAGAGACCCAGTACTTC